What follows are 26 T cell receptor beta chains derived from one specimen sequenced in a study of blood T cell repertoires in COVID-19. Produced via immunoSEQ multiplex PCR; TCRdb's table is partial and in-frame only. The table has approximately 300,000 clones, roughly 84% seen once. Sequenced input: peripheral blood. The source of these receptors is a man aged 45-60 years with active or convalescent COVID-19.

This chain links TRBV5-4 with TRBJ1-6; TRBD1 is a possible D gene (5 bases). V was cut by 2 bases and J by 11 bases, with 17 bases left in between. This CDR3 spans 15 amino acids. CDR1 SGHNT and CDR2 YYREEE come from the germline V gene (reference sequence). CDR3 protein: CASSFGSGIRTPLHF. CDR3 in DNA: TGTGCCAGCAGCTTTGGCTCAGGGATTAGGACACCCCTCCACTTT.

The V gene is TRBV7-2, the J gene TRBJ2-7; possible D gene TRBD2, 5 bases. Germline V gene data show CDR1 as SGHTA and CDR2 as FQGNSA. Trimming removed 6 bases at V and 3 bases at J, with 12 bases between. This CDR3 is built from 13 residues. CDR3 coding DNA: TGTGCCAGCAGTTTTACGGGGAGCTACGAGCAGTACTTC. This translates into CASSFTGSYEQYF.

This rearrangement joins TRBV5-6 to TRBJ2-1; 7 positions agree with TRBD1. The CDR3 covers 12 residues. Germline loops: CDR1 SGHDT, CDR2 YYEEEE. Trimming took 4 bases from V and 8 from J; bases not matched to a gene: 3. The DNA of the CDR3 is TGTGCCAGCAGCGAGGGGGCGGATGAGCAGTTCTTC. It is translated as CASSEGADEQFF.

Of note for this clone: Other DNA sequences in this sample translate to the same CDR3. CDR3 in amino acids: CASSLDQYNEQFF. CDR3 DNA: TGTGCCAGCAGCTTAGACCAATACAATGAGCAGTTCTTC. This chain joins TRBV11-3 and TRBJ2-1, with no clear D. Germline V gene sequence: CDR1 SGHNT, CDR2 YENEEA. The CDR3 extends over 13 amino acids. Trimming left V 0 bases short and J 4 bases short, with 4 bases between.

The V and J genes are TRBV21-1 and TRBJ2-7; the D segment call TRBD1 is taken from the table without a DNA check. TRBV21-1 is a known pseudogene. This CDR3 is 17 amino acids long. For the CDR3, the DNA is TGTGCCAGCAGCAAAATCGTTGAGACAGGCCAACCGGGGGAGCAGTACTTC. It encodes CASSKIVETGQPGEQYF.

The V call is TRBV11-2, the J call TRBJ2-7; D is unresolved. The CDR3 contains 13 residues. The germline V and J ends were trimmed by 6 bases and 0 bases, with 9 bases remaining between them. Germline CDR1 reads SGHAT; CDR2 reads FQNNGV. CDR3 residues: CASRESPSYEQYF. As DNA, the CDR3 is TGTGCCAGCAGGGAGAGTCCCTCCTACGAGCAGTACTTC.

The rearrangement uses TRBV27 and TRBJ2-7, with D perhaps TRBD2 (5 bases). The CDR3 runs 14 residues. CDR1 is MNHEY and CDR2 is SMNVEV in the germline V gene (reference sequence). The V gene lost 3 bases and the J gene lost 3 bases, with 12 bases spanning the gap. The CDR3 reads CASSFAGPRYEQYF. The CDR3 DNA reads TGTGCCAGCAGTTTTGCGGGCCCGCGCTACGAGCAGTACTTC.

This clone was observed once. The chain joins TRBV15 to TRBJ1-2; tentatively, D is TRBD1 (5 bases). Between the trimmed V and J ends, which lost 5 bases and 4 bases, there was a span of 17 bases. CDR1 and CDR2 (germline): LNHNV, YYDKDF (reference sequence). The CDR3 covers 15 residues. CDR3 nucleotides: TGTGCCACCAGCCGAACACCCCAGGGAGGCTATGGCTACACCTTC. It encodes CATSRTPQGGYGYTF. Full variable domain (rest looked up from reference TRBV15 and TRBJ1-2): DAMVIQNPRYQVTQFGKPVTLSCSQTLNHNVMYWYQQKSSQAPKLLFHYYDKDFNNEADTPDNFQSRRPNTSFCFLDIRSPGLGDTAMYLCATSRTPQGGYGYTFGSGTRLTVV.

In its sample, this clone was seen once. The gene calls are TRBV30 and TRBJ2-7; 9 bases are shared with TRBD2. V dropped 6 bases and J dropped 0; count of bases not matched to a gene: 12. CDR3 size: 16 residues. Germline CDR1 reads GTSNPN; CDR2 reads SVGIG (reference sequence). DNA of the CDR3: TGTGCCTGCCAAAGCGGGCGGGGGGGCAGCTCCTACGAGCAGTACTTC. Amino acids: CACQSGRGGSSYEQYF. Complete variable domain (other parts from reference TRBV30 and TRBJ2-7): SQTIHQWPATLVQPVGSPLSLECTVEGTSNPNLYWYRQAAGRGLQLLFYSVGIGQISSEVPQNLSASRPQDRQFILSSKKLLLSDSGFYLCACQSGRGGSSYEQYFGPGTRLTVT.

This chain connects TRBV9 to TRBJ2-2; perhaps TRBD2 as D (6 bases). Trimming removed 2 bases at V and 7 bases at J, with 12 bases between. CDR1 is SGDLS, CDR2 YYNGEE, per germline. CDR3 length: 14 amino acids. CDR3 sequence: CASSVRLEGGELFF. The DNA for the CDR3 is TGTGCCAGCAGCGTCCGACTAGAGGGCGGGGAGCTGTTTTTT.

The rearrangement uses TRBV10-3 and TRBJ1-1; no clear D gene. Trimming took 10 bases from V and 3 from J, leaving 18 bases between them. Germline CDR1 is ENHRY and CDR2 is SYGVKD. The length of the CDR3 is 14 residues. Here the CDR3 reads CATILEAVYTEAFF. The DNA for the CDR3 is TGTGCCACGATACTGGAGGCAGTGTACACTGAAGCTTTCTTT.

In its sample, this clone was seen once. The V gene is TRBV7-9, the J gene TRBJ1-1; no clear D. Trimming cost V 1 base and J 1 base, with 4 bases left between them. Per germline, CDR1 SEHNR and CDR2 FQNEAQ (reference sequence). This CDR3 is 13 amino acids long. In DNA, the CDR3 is TGTGCCAGCAGCTTAGGGCAGAACACTGAAGCTTTCTTT. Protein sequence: CASSLGQNTEAFF.

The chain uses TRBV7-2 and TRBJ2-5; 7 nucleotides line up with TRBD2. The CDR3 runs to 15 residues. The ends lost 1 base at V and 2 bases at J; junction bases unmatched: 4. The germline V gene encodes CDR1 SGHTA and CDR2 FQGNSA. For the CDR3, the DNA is TGTGCCAGCAGCTTAGTGGGACTACAACAAGAGACCCAGTACTTC. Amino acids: CASSLVGLQQETQYF.

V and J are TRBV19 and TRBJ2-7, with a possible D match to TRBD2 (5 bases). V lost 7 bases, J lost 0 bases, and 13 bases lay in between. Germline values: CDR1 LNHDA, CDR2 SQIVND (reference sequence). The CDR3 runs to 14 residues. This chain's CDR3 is CASTSERVSYEQYF. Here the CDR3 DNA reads TGTGCCAGTACCTCCGAGAGGGTCTCCTACGAGCAGTACTTC.

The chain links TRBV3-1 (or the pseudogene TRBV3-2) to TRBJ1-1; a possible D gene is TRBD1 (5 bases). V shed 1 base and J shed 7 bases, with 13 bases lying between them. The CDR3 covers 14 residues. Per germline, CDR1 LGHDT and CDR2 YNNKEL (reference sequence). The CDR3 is CASSQVGGTGEAFF. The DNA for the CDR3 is TGTGCCAGCAGCCAAGTCGGAGGGACCGGTGAAGCTTTCTTT.

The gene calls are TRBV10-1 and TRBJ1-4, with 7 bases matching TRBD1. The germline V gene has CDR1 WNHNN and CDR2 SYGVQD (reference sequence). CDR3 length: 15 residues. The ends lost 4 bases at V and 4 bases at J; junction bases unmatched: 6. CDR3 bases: TGCGCCAGCAGTGTCAGGGACAGTCTTAATGAAAAACTGTTTTTT. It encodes CASSVRDSLNEKLFF.

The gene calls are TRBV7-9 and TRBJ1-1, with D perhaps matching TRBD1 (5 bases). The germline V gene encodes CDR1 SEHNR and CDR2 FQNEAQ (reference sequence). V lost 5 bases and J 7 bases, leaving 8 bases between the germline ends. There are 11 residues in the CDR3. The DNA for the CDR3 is TGTGCCAGCAGCGGAGGGGTTGAAGCTTTCTTT. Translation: CASSGGVEAFF.

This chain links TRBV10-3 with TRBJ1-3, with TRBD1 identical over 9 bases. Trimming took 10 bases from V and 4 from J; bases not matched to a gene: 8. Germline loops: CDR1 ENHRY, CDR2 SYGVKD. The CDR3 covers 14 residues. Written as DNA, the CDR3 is TGTGCCACCAGACAGGGGGTGGAGGGAAACACCATATATTTT. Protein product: CATRQGVEGNTIYF.

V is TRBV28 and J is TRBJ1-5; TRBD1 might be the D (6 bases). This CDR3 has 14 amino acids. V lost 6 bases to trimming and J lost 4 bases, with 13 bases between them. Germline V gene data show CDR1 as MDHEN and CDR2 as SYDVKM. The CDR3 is CASSRQVINQPQHF. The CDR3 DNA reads TGTGCCAGCAGCAGACAGGTCATTAATCAGCCCCAGCATTTT.

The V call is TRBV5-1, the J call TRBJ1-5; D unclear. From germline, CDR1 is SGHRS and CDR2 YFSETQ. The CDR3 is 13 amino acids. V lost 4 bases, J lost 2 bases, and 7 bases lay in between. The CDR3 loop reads CASSEYGNQPQHF. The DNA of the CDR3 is TGCGCCAGCAGCGAGTATGGCAATCAGCCCCAGCATTTT.

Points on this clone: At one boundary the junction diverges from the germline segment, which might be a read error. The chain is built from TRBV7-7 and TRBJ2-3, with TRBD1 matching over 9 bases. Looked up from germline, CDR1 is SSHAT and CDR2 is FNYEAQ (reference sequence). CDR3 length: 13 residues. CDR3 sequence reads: CASSGDRADTQYF. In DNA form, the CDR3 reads TGTGCTAGCAGCGGGGACAGGGCAGATACGCAGTATTTT. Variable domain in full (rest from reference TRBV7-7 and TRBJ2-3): GAGVSQSPRYKVTKRGQDVTLRCDPISSHATLYWYQQALGQGPEFLTYFNYEAQPDKSGLPSDRFSAERPEGSISTLTIQRTEQRDSAMYRCASSGDRADTQYFGPGTRLTVL.

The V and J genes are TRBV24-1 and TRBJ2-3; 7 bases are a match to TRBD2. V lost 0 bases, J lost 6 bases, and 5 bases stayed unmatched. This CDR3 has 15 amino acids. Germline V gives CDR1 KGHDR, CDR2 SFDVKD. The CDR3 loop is CATSDLAGEVDTQYF. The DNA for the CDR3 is TGTGCCACCAGTGATTTGGCGGGGGAGGTGGATACGCAGTATTTT.

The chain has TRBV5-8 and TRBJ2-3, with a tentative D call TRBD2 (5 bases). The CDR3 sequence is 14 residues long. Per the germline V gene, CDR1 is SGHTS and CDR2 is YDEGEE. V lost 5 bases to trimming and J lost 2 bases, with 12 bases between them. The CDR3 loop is CASREGTFTDTQYF. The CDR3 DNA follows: TGTGCCAGCAGAGAGGGTACATTCACAGATACGCAGTATTTT.

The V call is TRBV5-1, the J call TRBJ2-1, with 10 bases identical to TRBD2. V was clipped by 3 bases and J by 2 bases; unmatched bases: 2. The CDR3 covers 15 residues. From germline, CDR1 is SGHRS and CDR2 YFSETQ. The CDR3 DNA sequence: TGCGCCAGCAGCTGGACTAGCGGAACCTACAATGAGCAGTTCTTC. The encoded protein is CASSWTSGTYNEQFF. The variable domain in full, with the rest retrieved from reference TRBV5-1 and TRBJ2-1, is KAGVTQTPRYLIKTRGQQVTLSCSPISGHRSVSWYQQTPGQGLQFLFEYFSETQRNKGNFPGRFSGRQFSNSRSEMNVSTLELGDSALYLCASSWTSGTYNEQFFGPGTRLTVL.

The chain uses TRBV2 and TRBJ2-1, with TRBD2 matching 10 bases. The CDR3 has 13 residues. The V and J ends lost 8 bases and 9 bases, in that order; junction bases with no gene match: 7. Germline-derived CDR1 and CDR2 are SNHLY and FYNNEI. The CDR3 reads CASGLAGAGEQFF. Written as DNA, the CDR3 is TGTGCCAGCGGTCTAGCGGGAGCGGGTGAGCAGTTCTTC.

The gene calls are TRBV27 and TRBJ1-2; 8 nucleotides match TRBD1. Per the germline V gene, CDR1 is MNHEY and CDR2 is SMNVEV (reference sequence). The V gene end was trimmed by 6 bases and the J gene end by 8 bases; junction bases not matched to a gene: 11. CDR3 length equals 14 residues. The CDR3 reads CASRATGGSFGYTF. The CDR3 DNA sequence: TGTGCCAGCAGAGCAACAGGGGGTTCCTTCGGCTACACCTTC.